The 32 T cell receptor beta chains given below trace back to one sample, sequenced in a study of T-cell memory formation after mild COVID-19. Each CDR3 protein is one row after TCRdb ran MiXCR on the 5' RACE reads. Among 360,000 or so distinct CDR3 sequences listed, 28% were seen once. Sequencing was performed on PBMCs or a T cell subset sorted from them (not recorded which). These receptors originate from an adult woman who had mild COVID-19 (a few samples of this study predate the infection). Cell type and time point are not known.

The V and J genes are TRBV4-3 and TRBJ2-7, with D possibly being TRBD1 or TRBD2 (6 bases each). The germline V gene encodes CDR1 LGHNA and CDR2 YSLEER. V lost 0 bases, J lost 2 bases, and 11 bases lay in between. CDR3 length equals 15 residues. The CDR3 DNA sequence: TGCGCCAGCAGCCAAGATCCGGGGGCTACCTACGAGCAGTACTTC. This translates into CASSQDPGATYEQYF.

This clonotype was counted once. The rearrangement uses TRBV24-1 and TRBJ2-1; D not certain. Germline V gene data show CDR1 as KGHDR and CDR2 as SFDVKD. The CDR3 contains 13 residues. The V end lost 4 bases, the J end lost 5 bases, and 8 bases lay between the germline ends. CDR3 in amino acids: CATSDLPNNEQFF. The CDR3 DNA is TGTGCCACCAGTGACCTTCCGAACAATGAGCAGTTCTTC.

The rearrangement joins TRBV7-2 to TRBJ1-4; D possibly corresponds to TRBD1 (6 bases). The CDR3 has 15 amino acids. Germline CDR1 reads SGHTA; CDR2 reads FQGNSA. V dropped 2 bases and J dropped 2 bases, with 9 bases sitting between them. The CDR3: CASSLYTGTNEKLFF. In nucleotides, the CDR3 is TGTGCCAGCAGCTTATATACAGGGACTAATGAAAAACTGTTTTTT. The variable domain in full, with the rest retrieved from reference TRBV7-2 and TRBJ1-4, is GAGVSQSPSNKVTEKGKDVELRCDPISGHTALYWYRQSLGQGLEFLIYFQGNSAPDKSGLPSDRFSAERTGGSVSTLTIQRTQQEDSAVYLCASSLYTGTNEKLFFGSGTQLSVL.

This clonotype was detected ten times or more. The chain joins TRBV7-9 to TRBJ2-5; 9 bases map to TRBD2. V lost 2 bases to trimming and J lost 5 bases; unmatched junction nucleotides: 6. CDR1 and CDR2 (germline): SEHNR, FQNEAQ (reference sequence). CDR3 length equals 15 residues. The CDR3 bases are TGTGCCAGCAGCTTATGGCTAGCGGGGACGGAGACCCAGTACTTC. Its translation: CASSLWLAGTETQYF.

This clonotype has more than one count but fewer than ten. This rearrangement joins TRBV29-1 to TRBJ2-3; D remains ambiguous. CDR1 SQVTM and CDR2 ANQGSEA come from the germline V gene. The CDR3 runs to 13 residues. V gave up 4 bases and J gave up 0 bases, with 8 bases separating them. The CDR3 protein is CSVAGESTDTQYF. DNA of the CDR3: TGCAGCGTTGCGGGCGAAAGCACAGATACGCAGTATTTT.

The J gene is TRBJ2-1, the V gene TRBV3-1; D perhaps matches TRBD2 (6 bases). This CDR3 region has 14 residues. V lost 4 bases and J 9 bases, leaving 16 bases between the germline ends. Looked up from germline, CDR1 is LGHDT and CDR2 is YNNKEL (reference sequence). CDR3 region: CASSRGDSRGEQFF. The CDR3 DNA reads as TGTGCCAGCAGCCGGGGGGACTCAAGGGGTGAGCAGTTCTTC.

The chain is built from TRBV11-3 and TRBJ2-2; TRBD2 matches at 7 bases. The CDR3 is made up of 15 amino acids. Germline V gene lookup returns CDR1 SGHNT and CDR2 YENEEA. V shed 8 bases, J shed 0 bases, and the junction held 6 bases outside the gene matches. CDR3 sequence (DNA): TGTGCCAGCGCTCGGGGGGATGCGAACACCGGGGAGCTGTTTTTT. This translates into CASARGDANTGELFF.

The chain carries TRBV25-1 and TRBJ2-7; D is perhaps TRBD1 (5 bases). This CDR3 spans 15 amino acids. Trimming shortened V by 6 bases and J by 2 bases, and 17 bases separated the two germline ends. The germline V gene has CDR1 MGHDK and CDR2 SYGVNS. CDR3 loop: CASSRLGQGPYEQYF. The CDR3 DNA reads TGTGCCAGCAGCCGACTTGGGCAGGGCCCCTACGAGCAGTACTTC.

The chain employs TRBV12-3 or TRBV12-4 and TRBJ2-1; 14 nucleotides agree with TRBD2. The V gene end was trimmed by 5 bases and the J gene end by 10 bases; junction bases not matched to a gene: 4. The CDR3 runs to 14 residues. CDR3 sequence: CASSPGLAGVEQFF. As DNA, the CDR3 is TGTGCCAGCAGTCCGGGACTAGCGGGAGTCGAGCAGTTCTTC.

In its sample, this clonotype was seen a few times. The CDR3 DNA reads as TGTGCCAGCAGCTTAGTTCCGAGCTCCTACAATGAGCAGTTCTTC. This translates into CASSLVPSSYNEQFF. The chain employs TRBV7-2 and TRBJ2-1, with no clear D. V dropped 1 base and J dropped 0 bases, with 7 bases sitting between them. The V gene's germline CDR1 is SGHTA and CDR2 FQGNSA. The CDR3 extends over 15 amino acids.

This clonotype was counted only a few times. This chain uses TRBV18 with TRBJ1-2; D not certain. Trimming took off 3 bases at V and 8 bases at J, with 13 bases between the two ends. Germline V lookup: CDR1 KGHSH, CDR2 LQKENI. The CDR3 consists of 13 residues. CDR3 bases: TGTGCCAGCTCACCCCGTGGGGAGGACGGCTACACCTTC. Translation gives CASSPRGEDGYTF.

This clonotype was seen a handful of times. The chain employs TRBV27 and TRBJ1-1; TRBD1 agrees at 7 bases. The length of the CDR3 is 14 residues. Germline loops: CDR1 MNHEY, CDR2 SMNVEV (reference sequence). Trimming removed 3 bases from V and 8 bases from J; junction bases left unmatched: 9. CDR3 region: CASSFGAGGAEAFF. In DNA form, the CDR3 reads TGTGCCAGCAGTTTCGGGGCAGGGGGAGCAGAAGCTTTCTTT.

The CDR3 here is CSARSATQETQYF. The CDR3, as DNA: TGCAGTGCTAGATCCGCTACCCAAGAGACCCAGTACTTC. The chain carries TRBV20-1 and TRBJ2-5, with no clear D. Germline CDR1 reads DFQATT; CDR2 reads SNEGSKA (reference sequence). Trimming removed 2 bases from V and 1 base from J, with 8 bases in between. CDR3 size: 13 residues.

The CDR3 reads CASRSGGAYNEQFF. Written as DNA, the CDR3 is TGTGCCAGCAGGAGCGGGGGGGCGTACAATGAGCAGTTCTTC. The V and J genes are TRBV12-3 or TRBV12-4 and TRBJ2-1, with TRBD2 identical over 10 bases. The length of the CDR3 is 14 residues. The V segment lost 6 bases and the J segment 4 bases; nucleotides outside the gene matches: 3.

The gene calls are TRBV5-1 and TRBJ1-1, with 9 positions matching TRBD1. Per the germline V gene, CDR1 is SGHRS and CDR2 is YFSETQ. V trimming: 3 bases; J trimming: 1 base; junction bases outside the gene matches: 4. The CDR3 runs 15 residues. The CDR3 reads CASSSQGAQNTEAFF. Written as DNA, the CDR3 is TGCGCCAGCAGCTCACAGGGGGCACAGAACACTGAAGCTTTCTTT.

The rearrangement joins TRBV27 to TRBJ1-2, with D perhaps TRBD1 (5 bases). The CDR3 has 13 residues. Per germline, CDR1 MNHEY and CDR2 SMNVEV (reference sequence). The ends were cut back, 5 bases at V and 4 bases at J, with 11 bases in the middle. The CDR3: CASSELGVYGYTF. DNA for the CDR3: TGTGCCAGCAGTGAGTTGGGGGTCTATGGCTACACCTTC.

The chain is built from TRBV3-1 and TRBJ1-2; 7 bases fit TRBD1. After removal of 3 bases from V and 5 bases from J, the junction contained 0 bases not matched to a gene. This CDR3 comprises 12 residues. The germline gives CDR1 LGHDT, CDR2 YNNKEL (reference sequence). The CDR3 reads CASSQGQYGYTF. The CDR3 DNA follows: TGTGCCAGCAGCCAGGGACAGTATGGCTACACCTTC.

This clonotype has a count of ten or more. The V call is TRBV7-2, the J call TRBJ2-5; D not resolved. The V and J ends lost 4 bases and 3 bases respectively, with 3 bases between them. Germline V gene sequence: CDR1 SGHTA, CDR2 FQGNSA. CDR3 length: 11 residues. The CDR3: CASSSEETQYF. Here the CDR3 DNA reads TGTGCCAGCAGCTCAGAAGAGACCCAGTACTTC.

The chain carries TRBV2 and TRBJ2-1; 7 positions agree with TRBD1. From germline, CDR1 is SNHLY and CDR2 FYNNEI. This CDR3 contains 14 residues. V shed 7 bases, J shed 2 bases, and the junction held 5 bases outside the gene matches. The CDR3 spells CASKQGQTYNEQFF. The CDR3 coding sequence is TGTGCCAGCAAACAGGGGCAAACCTACAATGAGCAGTTCTTC.

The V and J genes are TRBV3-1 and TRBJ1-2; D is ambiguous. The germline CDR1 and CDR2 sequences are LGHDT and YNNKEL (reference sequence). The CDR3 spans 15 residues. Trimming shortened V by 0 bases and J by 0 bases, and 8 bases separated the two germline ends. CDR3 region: CASSQDQHTNYGYTF. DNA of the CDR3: TGTGCCAGCAGCCAAGATCAACACACTAACTATGGCTACACCTTC.

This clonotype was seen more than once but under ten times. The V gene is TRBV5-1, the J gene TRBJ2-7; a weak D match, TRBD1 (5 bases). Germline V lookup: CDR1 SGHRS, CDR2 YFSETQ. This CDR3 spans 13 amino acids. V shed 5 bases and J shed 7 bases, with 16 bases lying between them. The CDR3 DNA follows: TGCGCCAGCAGTCTACAGGACGGATGGGAGCAGTACTTC. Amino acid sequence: CASSLQDGWEQYF.

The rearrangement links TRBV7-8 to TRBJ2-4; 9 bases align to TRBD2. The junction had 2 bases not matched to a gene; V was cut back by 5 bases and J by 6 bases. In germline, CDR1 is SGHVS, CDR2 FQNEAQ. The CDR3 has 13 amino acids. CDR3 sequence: CASSPGLANIQYF. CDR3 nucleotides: TGTGCCAGCAGCCCGGGACTAGCAAACATTCAGTACTTC.

The CDR3 sequence is CASSYTPPPTDTQYF. The CDR3 DNA sequence: TGTGCCAGCAGCTACACCCCACCACCCACAGATACGCAGTATTTT. The chain has TRBV7-9 and TRBJ2-3; D gene ambiguous. The ends were cut back, 4 bases at V and 2 bases at J, with 13 bases in the middle. The germline V gene has CDR1 SEHNR and CDR2 FQNEAQ (reference sequence). The length of the CDR3 is 15 residues.

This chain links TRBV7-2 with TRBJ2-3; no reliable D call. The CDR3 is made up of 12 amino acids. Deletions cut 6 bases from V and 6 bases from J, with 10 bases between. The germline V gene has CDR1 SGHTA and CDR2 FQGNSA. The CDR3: CASRLMEDTQYF. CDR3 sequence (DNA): TGTGCCAGCAGACTCATGGAGGATACGCAGTATTTT.

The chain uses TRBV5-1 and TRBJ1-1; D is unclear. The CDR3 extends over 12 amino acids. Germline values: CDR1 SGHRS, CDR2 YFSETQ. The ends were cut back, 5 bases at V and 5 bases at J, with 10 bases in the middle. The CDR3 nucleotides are TGCGCCAGCAGAACTGGACGGACTGAAGCTTTCTTT. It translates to CASRTGRTEAFF.

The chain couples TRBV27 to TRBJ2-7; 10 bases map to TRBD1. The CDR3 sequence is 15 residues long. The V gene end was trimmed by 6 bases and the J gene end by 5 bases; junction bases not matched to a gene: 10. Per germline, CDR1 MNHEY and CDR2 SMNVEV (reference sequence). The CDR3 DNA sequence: TGTGCCAGCAGGATAACCGGGACAGGGGCCCACGAGCAGTACTTC. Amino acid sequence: CASRITGTGAHEQYF.

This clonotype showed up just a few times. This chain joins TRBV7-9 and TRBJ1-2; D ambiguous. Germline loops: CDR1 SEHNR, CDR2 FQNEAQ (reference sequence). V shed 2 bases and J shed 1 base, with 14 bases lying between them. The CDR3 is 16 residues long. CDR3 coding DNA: TGTGCCAGCAGCTTATTTCCACCCGGGGTTAACTATGGCTACACCTTC. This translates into CASSLFPPGVNYGYTF.

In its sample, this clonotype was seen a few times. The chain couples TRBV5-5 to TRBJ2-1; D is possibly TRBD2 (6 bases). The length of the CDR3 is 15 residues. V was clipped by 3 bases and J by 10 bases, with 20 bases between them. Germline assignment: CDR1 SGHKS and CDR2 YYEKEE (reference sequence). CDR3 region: CASSWFREPLSEQFF. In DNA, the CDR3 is TGTGCCAGCAGCTGGTTCCGGGAGCCATTGTCGGAGCAGTTCTTC. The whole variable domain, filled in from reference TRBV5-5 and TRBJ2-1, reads DAGVTQSPTHLIKTRGQQVTLRCSPISGHKSVSWYQQVLGQGPQFIFQYYEKEERGRGNFPDRFSARQFPNYSSELNVNALLLGDSALYLCASSWFREPLSEQFFGPGTRLTVL.

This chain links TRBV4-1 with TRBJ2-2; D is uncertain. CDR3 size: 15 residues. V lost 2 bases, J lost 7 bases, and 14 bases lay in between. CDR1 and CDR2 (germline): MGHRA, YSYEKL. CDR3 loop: CASSQLPLVVGELFF. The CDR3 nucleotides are TGCGCCAGCAGCCAACTCCCCTTAGTCGTCGGGGAGCTGTTTTTT.

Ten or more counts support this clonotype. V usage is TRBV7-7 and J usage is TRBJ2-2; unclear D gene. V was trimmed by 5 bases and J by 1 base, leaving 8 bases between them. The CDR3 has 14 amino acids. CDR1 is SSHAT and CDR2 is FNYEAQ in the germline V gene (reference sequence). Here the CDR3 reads CASSESRNTGELFF. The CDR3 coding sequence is TGTGCCAGCAGCGAGTCAAGGAACACCGGGGAGCTGTTTTTT.

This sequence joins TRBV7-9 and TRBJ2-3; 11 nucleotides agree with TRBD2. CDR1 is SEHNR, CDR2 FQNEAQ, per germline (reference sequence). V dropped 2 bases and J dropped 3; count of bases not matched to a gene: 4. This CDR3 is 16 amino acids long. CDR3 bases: TGTGCCAGCAGCTTAATTAGCGGGAGGGGAACAGATACGCAGTATTTT. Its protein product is CASSLISGRGTDTQYF.

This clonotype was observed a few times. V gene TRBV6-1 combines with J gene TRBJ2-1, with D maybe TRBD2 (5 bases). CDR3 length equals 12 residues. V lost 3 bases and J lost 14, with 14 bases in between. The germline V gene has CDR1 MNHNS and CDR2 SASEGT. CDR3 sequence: CASSEGETDKFF. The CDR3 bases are TGTGCCAGCAGTGAGGGAGAAACAGATAAGTTCTTC.